These 7 T cell receptor beta chains share one sample of origin, sequenced in a study of Ad26.COV2.S vaccination and SARS-CoV-2 variants. TCRdb's copy holds only in-frame clones and misses some; the assay was immunoSEQ multiplex PCR. The repertoire includes over 100,000 clones, over 60% of them detected once, and 17% sits in the top ten. The starting material was peripheral blood, obtained after recovery from COVID-19. All receptors derive from a human donor who had recovered from COVID-19.

This clone was picked up one time. The chain is built from TRBV28 and TRBJ1-5, with a tentative D call TRBD1 (6 bases). V lost 9 bases and J 4 bases, leaving 10 bases between the germline ends. In germline, CDR1 is MDHEN, CDR2 SYDVKM. There are 12 residues in the CDR3. The CDR3 here is CASEGGNQPQHF. The CDR3 DNA reads as TGTGCCAGTGAGGGGGGAAATCAGCCCCAGCATTTT.

The chain carries TRBV5-1 and TRBJ2-1; the match to TRBD1 covers 7 bases. The CDR3 consists of 16 residues. Germline lookup yields CDR1 SGHRS and CDR2 YFSETQ. V lost 2 bases and J lost 5; bases outside the gene matches: 10. The chain's CDR3 is CASSFLRTGADNEQFF. The CDR3 region has the DNA TGCGCCAGCAGCTTCTTACGGACAGGCGCCGACAATGAGCAGTTCTTC.

V gene TRBV13 combines with J gene TRBJ1-2; no clear D gene. There are 12 residues in the CDR3. Germline V lookup: CDR1 PRHDT, CDR2 FYEKMQ (reference sequence). V lost 5 bases to trimming and J lost 1 base, with 5 bases between them. This CDR3 reads CASSPGNYGYTF. For the CDR3, the DNA is TGTGCCAGCAGCCCCGGTAACTATGGCTACACCTTC. The complete variable domain, with remaining parts taken from reference TRBV13 and TRBJ1-2, reads AAGVIQSPRHLIKEKRETATLKCYPIPRHDTVYWYQQGPGQDPQFLISFYEKMQSDKGSIPDRFSAQQFSDYHSELNMSSLELGDSALYFCASSPGNYGYTFGSGTRLTVV.

The rearrangement joins TRBV6-2 or TRBV6-3 to TRBJ1-2; tentatively, D is TRBD1 (6 bases). The CDR3 sequence is 14 residues long. Trimming removed 2 bases from V and 3 bases from J, with 10 bases in between. The V gene's germline CDR1 is MNHEY and CDR2 SVGEGT. CDR3: CASSYPGDDYGYTF. In nucleotides, the CDR3 is TGTGCCAGCAGTTACCCAGGGGACGACTATGGCTACACCTTC.

This CDR3 reads CASSKDRGRPGELFF. DNA of the CDR3: TGCGCCAGCAGTAAGGACAGGGGGCGCCCCGGGGAGCTGTTTTTT. The chain has TRBV10-2 and TRBJ2-2; 11 nucleotides line up with TRBD1. With V trimmed by 5 bases and J by 6 bases, 5 bases remained unmatched. The germline CDR1 and CDR2 sequences are WSHSY and SAAADI. The CDR3 consists of 15 residues.

The chain carries TRBV6-5 and TRBJ2-5; D remains unclear. Between the trimmed V and J ends, which lost 0 bases and 6 bases, there was a span of 11 bases. This CDR3 spans 14 amino acids. CDR1 and CDR2 (germline): MNHEY, SVGAGI. The CDR3 DNA sequence: TGTGCCAGCAGTTACTCTCACAGCCCCAAGACCCAGTACTTC. Amino acid sequence: CASSYSHSPKTQYF.

The gene calls are TRBV4-1 and TRBJ1-6, with a tentative D call TRBD1 (6 bases). Germline V lookup: CDR1 MGHRA, CDR2 YSYEKL. Trimming cost V 4 bases and J 7 bases, with 17 bases left between them. The CDR3 covers 16 residues. The CDR3 here is CASSPGDLRRNSPLHF. The CDR3 nucleotides read TGCGCCAGCAGCCCAGGGGACCTCCGGCGAAATTCACCCCTCCACTTT.